This T cell receptor (beta chain) comes out of a study of identical twins. V lost 6 bases, J lost 10 bases, and 15 bases lay in between. CDR1 is MNHNS, CDR2 SASEGT, per germline. The CDR3 totals 12 residues. TCRdb recomputed calls from the 5' RACE reads with MiXCR, one row per CDR3 protein. Among roughly 540,000 distinct CDR3 sequences listed, 20% to 25% were seen once. Worth noting for this clonotype: What it binds is unknown.

Study results and limitations: Invariant MAIT and iNKT cells could partly confound zero-insertion analyses.

This same sample was also part of a study on T cells expressing NK-cell markers.

Sequencing was performed on CD4+ T cells sorted from blood. This TCR came from a young woman in good health. This rearrangement joins TRBV6-1 to TRBJ1-1; D remains ambiguous. CDR3 amino acids: CASSLGSAAAFF. Here the CDR3 DNA reads TGTGCCAGCAGCCTCGGAAGCGCTGCAGCTTTCTTT.